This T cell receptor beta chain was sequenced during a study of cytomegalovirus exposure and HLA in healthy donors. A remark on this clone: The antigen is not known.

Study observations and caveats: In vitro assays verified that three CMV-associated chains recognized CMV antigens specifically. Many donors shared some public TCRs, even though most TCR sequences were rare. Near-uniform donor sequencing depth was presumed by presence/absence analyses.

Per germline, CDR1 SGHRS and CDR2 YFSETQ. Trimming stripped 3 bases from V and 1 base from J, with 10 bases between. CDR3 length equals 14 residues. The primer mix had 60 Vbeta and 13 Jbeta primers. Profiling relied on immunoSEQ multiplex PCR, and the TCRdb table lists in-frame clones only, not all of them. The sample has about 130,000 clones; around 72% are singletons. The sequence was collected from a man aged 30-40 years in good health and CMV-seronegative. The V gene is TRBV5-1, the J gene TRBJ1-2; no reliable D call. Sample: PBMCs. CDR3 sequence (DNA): TGCGCCAGCAGCTCGAGCGGAGGTAACTATGGCTACACCTTC. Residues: CASSSSGGNYGYTF.